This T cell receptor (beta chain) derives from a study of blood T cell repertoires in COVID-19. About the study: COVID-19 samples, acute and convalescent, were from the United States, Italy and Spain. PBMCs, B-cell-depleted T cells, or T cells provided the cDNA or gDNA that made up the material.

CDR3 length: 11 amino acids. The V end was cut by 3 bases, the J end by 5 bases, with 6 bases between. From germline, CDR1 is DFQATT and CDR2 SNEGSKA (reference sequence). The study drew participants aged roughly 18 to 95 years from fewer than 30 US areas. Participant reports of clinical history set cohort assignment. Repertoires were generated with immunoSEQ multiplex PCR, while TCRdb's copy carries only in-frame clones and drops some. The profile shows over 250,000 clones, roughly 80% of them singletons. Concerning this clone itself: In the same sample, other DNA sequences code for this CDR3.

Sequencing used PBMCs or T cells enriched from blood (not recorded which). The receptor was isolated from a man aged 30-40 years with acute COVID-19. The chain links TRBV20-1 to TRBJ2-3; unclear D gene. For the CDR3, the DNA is TGCAGTGCTAGGACGGGAGATACGCAGTATTTT. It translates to CSARTGDTQYF.